These 15 T cell receptor beta chains share one sample of origin, sequenced in a study of blood T cell repertoires in COVID-19. Repertoires were generated with immunoSEQ multiplex PCR, while TCRdb's copy carries only in-frame clones and drops some. Of roughly 150,000 clones in the sample, around 91% were seen once. The sample was peripheral blood. These TCRs come from a woman in her sixties or seventies with active COVID-19.

This chain joins TRBV7-9 and TRBJ2-6; possible D gene TRBD1, 5 bases. V was pared by 4 bases and J by 0 bases, with 7 bases between. Germline CDR1 and CDR2: SEHNR and FQNEAQ (reference sequence). The CDR3 is 15 amino acids. CDR3 bases: TGTGCCAGCAGCTATAGGGGCTCTGGGGCCAACGTCCTGACTTTC. This sequence encodes CASSYRGSGANVLTF.

The chain has TRBV27 and TRBJ2-2, with 9 positions matching TRBD2. CDR1 is MNHEY, CDR2 SMNVEV, per germline (reference sequence). The CDR3 loop spans 15 amino acids. The J segment lost 6 bases and the V segment lost 6 bases, leaving 8 bases of the junction unmatched. CDR3 in DNA: TGTGCCAGCAGCCGTGAGACTAGCGGCGCCGGGGAGCTGTTTTTT. It codes for CASSRETSGAGELFF.

The chain recombines TRBV7-6 with TRBJ1-3, with a weak D call TRBD1 (6 bases). The germline V gene encodes CDR1 SGHVS and CDR2 FNYEAQ. V lost 6 bases, J lost 1 base, and 13 bases lay in between. The CDR3 is 15 amino acids. The CDR3 coding sequence is TGTGCCAGCAGTCTAGGAACAGGGTCTGGAAACACCATATATTTT. Translating it yields CASSLGTGSGNTIYF.

The chain carries TRBV27 and TRBJ1-2; D gene ambiguous. Trimming took off 3 bases at V and 4 bases at J, with 9 bases between the two ends. Germline V gives CDR1 MNHEY, CDR2 SMNVEV (reference sequence). The CDR3 consists of 13 residues. The CDR3 protein is CASSFSQFYGYTF. As DNA, the CDR3 is TGTGCCAGCAGTTTTTCGCAGTTCTATGGCTACACCTTC.

J is TRBJ1-2 and V is TRBV28, with TRBD1 identical over 7 bases. V was pared by 3 bases and J by 5 bases, with 6 bases of the junction left unmatched. Germline CDR1 MDHEN, CDR2 SYDVKM. This CDR3 region has 14 residues. CDR3 protein: CASSFGTERYGYTF. The CDR3 DNA is TGTGCCAGCAGTTTCGGGACAGAGCGTTATGGCTACACCTTC.

The genes are TRBV5-8 and TRBJ2-4; TRBD2 might be the D (7 bases). The germline gives CDR1 SGHTS, CDR2 YDEGEE. The CDR3 length is 18 residues. V lost 4 bases and J 6 bases, leaving 26 bases between the germline ends. This CDR3 is CASSTQPGGGPGGNIQYF. The DNA of the CDR3 is TGTGCCAGCAGCACCCAGCCGGGGGGCGGCCCGGGGGGAAACATTCAGTACTTC.

V gene TRBV19 combines with J gene TRBJ2-4, with 7 bases identical to TRBD2. The CDR3 runs to 13 residues. V was pared by 7 bases and J by 8 bases, with 8 bases of the junction left unmatched. Per the germline V gene, CDR1 is LNHDA and CDR2 is SQIVND (reference sequence). CDR3 sequence (DNA): TGTGCCAGTAAGGATGGGGGGGAGGACATTCAGTACTTC. This translates into CASKDGGEDIQYF.

The chain employs TRBV15 and TRBJ2-7; perhaps TRBD2 as D (6 bases). The CDR3 contains 14 residues. Trimming removed 0 bases at V and 3 bases at J, with 9 bases between. The germline V gene has CDR1 LNHNV and CDR2 YYDKDF (reference sequence). CDR3 loop: CATSREGGLYEQYF. The CDR3 bases are TGTGCCACCAGCAGAGAGGGAGGACTCTACGAGCAGTACTTC.

This clone showed up just a few times. The chain's CDR3 is CASSTTGGGNQPQHF. CDR3 bases: TGTGCCAGTAGTACTACAGGGGGGGGCAATCAGCCCCAGCATTTT. The chain recombines TRBV19 with TRBJ1-5; 8 nucleotides match TRBD1. With V trimmed by 4 bases and J by 2 bases, 4 bases remained unmatched. Germline V gene lookup returns CDR1 LNHDA and CDR2 SQIVND (reference sequence). The CDR3 consists of 15 residues.

This clone was detected only a few times. This chain connects TRBV6-5 to TRBJ1-5, with D possibly matching TRBD1 (5 bases). Germline CDR1 is MNHEY and CDR2 is SVGAGI. The CDR3 is made up of 15 amino acids. V was trimmed by 6 bases and J by 2 bases, leaving 14 bases between them. The CDR3 is CASRPTGYRNQPQHF. The CDR3 DNA sequence: TGTGCCAGCAGACCAACAGGTTACCGCAATCAGCCCCAGCATTTT.

The chain is built from TRBV4-3 and TRBJ2-5; D might be TRBD2 (6 bases). The V end was cut by 1 base, the J end by 5 bases, with 14 bases between. Germline CDR1 and CDR2: LGHNA and YSLEER. The CDR3 is 15 residues long. The CDR3 loop reads CASSQAGTSQETQYF. The CDR3 DNA is TGCGCCAGCAGCCAAGCCGGGACTTCCCAGGAGACCCAGTACTTC.

This chain connects TRBV5-5 to TRBJ2-1; weak D call: TRBD2 (6 bases). Trimming pared 2 bases from V and 2 bases from J, leaving 11 bases between. The CDR3 totals 15 residues. From germline, CDR1 is SGHKS and CDR2 YYEKEE (reference sequence). Written as DNA, the CDR3 is TGTGCCAGCAGCTTTCTGACGGGGGCCTACAATGAGCAGTTCTTC. Translated: CASSFLTGAYNEQFF.

The chain combines TRBV7-2 with TRBJ1-5, with D possibly matching TRBD1 (5 bases). This CDR3 region has 13 residues. With 4 bases removed from V and 6 bases from J, the gap between germline ends came to 10 bases. Germline lookup yields CDR1 SGHTA and CDR2 FQGNSA. The CDR3 here is CASSSRVRQPQHF. The CDR3 DNA reads as TGTGCCAGCAGCTCCAGGGTGCGTCAGCCCCAGCATTTT.

This chain links TRBV4-1 with TRBJ2-1, with a weak D call TRBD1 (6 bases). The CDR3 contains 17 residues. The germline V gene has CDR1 MGHRA and CDR2 YSYEKL. Trimming removed 1 base from V and 2 bases from J, with 15 bases in between. CDR3 bases: TGCGCCAGCAGCCAAGCCGACAGGACCCTTACCTACAATGAGCAGTTCTTC. Its protein is CASSQADRTLTYNEQFF.

The V call is TRBV9, the J call TRBJ1-6; D is unresolved. V lost 0 bases and J 11 bases, leaving 9 bases between the germline ends. The V gene's germline CDR1 is SGDLS and CDR2 YYNGEE. This CDR3 region has 13 residues. The DNA of the CDR3 is TGTGCCAGCAGCGTAGACCCCGCGACACCCCTCCACTTT. Protein: CASSVDPATPLHF. The full variable domain, in which reference TRBV9 and TRBJ1-6 provide the parts outside the CDR3, is DSGVTQTPKHLITATGQRVTLRCSPRSGDLSVYWYQQSLDQGLQFLIQYYNGEERAKGNILERFSAQQFPDLHSELNLSSLELGDSALYFCASSVDPATPLHFGNGTRLTVT.